The 5 T cell receptor beta chains presented below share a single source sample, sequenced in a study of human T cells and chemical hapten exposure. Someone pulled total RNA out of unfractionated whole blood. TCRdb re-analysed the 5' RACE reads in MiXCR, keeping a single row per CDR3 protein. There are about 80,000 distinct CDR3 sequences in the sample; more than 7.5% occur only once, and under 3% lies in the top ten. All receptors come from a male donor in good health.

The rearrangement links TRBV12-3 or TRBV12-4 to TRBJ2-3; weak D call: TRBD2 (6 bases). CDR3 length: 16 amino acids. Between the trimmed V and J ends, which lost 0 bases and 1 base, there was a span of 11 bases. Written as DNA, the CDR3 is TGTGCCAGCAGTTTAGCCCTCGGGGGAGGCACAGATACGCAGTATTTT. It is translated as CASSLALGGGTDTQYF.

This clonotype showed up many times. The chain carries TRBV5-6 and TRBJ2-5, with 8 bases identical to TRBD2. J was trimmed by 2 bases and V by 1 base; bases with no gene match: 7. Per germline, CDR1 SGHDT and CDR2 YYEEEE. The CDR3 length is 16 residues. CDR3 protein: CASSLWLAGIQETQYF. Written as DNA, the CDR3 is TGTGCCAGCAGCTTGTGGTTAGCGGGGATACAAGAGACCCAGTACTTC. The full variable domain, in which reference TRBV5-6 and TRBJ2-5 provide the parts outside the CDR3, is DAGVTQSPTHLIKTRGQQVTLRCSPKSGHDTVSWYQQALGQGPQFIFQYYEEEERQRGNFPDRFSGHQFPNYSSELNVNALLLGDSALYLCASSLWLAGIQETQYFGPGTRLLVL.

This clonotype was seen a few times. Compared with germline, one end of the junction differs, possibly owing to a read error. The chain is built from TRBV11-2 and TRBJ2-7; maybe TRBD1 (5 bases). Germline CDR1 reads SGHAT; CDR2 reads FQNNGV. The CDR3 is 13 amino acids. The CDR3 sequence is CASSPGLGLPPDF. For the CDR3, the DNA is TGTGCCAGCAGCCCAGGGCTGGGGCTTCCCCCGGACTTC.

This clonotype has a handful of counts. The V call is TRBV29-1, the J call TRBJ1-2, with 7 bases aligning to TRBD1. The trim removed 7 bases at V and 1 base at J, leaving 6 bases unmatched. CDR1 and CDR2 (germline): SQVTM, ANQGSEA. CDR3 length: 13 residues. As DNA, the CDR3 is TGCAGCGGTGTACAGGGGAATAACTATGGCTACACCTTC. This gives the protein CSGVQGNNYGYTF.

The genes are TRBV29-1 and TRBJ2-3, with D unresolved. Trimming shortened V by 0 bases and J by 0 bases, and 7 bases separated the two germline ends. The CDR3 has 14 amino acids. Germline lookup yields CDR1 SQVTM and CDR2 ANQGSEA. The CDR3 loop reads CSVEDGQSTDTQYF. DNA of the CDR3: TGCAGCGTTGAAGACGGGCAGAGCACAGATACGCAGTATTTT.